This TCR beta chain stems from a study of regulatory T cells in long-lasting Graves disease. This clonotype was found many times. Assembly of TCR beta libraries relied on iRepertoire HTBI primers together with Arm-PCR of CDR3 regions. MiXCR was run by TCRdb on the multiplex PCR reads, yielding one entry per CDR3 protein. The sample yields 300,000 to 450,000 distinct CDR3 sequences, roughly a sixth seen once. With V trimmed by 2 bases and J by 7 bases, 13 bases remained unmatched. Germline CDR1 and CDR2: SEHNR and FQNEAQ (reference sequence). The CDR3 loop spans 17 amino acids. Sample time point: newly diagnosed GD, antithyroid drugs for less than 3 months. Generation of the TCR library employed RNA extracted from PBMCs.

This specimen consisted of peripheral blood mononuclear cells (PBMCs), obtained at new diagnosis, from a patient treated with antithyroid drugs. The receptor was derived from a female donor with Graves disease. The chain uses TRBV7-9 and TRBJ2-1; 8 bases are a match to TRBD2. The chain's CDR3 is CASSLTFSGGPGNEQFF. CDR3 DNA sequence: TGTGCCAGCAGCTTAACTTTTTCGGGAGGGCCAGGAAATGAGCAGTTCTTC.